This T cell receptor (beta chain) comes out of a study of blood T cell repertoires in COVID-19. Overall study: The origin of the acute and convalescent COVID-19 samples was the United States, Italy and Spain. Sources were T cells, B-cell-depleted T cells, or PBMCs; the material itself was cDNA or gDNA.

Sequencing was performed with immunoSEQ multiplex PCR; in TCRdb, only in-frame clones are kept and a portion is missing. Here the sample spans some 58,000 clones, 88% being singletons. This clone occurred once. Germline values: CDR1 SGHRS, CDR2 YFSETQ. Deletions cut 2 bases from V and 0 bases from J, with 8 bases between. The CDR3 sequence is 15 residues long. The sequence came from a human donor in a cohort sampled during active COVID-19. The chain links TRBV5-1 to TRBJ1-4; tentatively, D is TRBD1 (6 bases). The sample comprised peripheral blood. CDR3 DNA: TGCGCCAGCAGCTTACAGGGTACAACTAATGAAAAACTGTTTTTT. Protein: CASSLQGTTNEKLFF.